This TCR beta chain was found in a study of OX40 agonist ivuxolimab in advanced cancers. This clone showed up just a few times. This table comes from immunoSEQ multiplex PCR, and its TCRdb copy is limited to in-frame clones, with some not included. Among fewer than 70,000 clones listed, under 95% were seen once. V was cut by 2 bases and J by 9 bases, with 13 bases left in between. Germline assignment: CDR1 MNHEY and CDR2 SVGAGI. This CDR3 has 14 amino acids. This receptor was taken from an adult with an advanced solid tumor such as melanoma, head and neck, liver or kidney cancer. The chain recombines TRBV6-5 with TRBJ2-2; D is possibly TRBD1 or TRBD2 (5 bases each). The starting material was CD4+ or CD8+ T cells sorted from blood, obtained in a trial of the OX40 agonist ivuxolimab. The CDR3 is CASSYVRAGRELFF. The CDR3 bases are TGTGCCAGCAGTTACGTCAGGGCGGGCCGGGAGCTGTTTTTT.